This T cell receptor beta chain was documented in a study of blood T cell repertoires in COVID-19. Study-level background: COVID-19 samples, acute and convalescent, were from the United States, Italy and Spain. PBMCs, B-cell-depleted T cells, or T cells were the source of the cDNA or gDNA that made up the material.

Under the authors' procedure: Amplification from reference gene primers served as the basis for estimated nucleated cell counts. Some clones are missing from TCRdb's copy, which holds only in-frame ones; the method was immunoSEQ multiplex PCR. V, J and clone size were drawn from that table, and D and trimming were deduced from the DNA. The sample carries about 100,000 clones, over 80% recorded once. V shed 6 bases and J 0 bases; nucleotides not matched to a gene: 6. Germline CDR1 and CDR2: MNHEY and SMNVEV (reference sequence). This CDR3 is 15 amino acids long. This TCR was recovered from a man older than 75 with acute or convalescent COVID-19. The sample consisted of peripheral blood. This chain uses TRBV27 with TRBJ2-5; 8 bases fit TRBD1. The CDR3 region is CASSPRTGYQETQYF. The CDR3, as DNA: TGTGCCAGCAGCCCTCGGACAGGGTACCAAGAGACCCAGTACTTC.